Listed below are T cell receptor beta chains from one sample, sequenced in a study of OX40 agonist ivuxolimab in advanced cancers. The data were produced by immunoSEQ multiplex PCR, yet TCRdb's version contains in-frame clones alone and is incomplete. The sample contains nearly 50,000 clones, 88% of which appear only once. The starting material was CD4+ or CD8+ T cells sorted from blood, obtained in a trial of the OX40 agonist ivuxolimab. The source of these receptors is an adult with an advanced solid tumor such as melanoma, head and neck, liver or kidney cancer. The CDR3 runs from the conserved cysteine through the conserved F or W. The order of the fields is V gene, D gene, J gene, clone size, CDR3 DNA, CDR3 protein. The D gene is left open where the match is weak. Not every row has a clone size; where given, it reads once, few, many or a size class.

>TRBV28|TRBD1|TRBJ1-1|NA
TGTGCTGCTACCGCGGCAGGGGGTAACACTGAAGCTTTCTTT
CAATAAGGNTEAFF
>TRBV6-1|TRBD2|TRBJ2-7|NA
TGTGCCAGCAGTCAACTAGCGGGGCTCTACGAGCAGTACTTC
CASSQLAGLYEQYF
>TRBV7-9|NA|TRBJ2-2|NA
TGTGCCAGCAGCTTTGGTAGCAGACTCACCGGGGAGCTGTTTTTT
CASSFGSRLTGELFF
>TRBV9|NA|TRBJ2-3|few
TGTGCCAGCAGCCCCCCCGGGGTGGGGCTAGGGCAGTATTTT
CASSPPGVGLGQYF
>TRBV5-6|TRBD2|TRBJ2-1|NA
TGTGCCAGCAGCTTGGGACTAGCGGGAGGGTCCTACAATGAGCAGTTCTTC
CASSLGLAGGSYNEQFF
>TRBV5-1|NA|TRBJ2-1|once
TGCGCCAGCAACCTTCTGGGGGAGCGAAATGAGCAGTTCTTC
CASNLLGERNEQFF
>TRBV5-1|NA|TRBJ2-6|once
TGCGCCAGCAGCTTCTCAGGGGACTCTGGGGCCAACGTCCTGACTTTC
CASSFSGDSGANVLTF
>TRBV19|TRBD1|TRBJ1-2|NA
TGTGCCAGTAGTATAGGACGGCGGACAGGAGCTCATGGCTACACCTTC
CASSIGRRTGAHGYTF
>TRBV7-3|TRBD2|TRBJ2-3|NA
TGTGCCAGCAGCTTAGTTCCTAGCGGGATGGGGGCTAGCACAGATACGCAGTATTTT
CASSLVPSGMGASTDTQYF
>TRBV5-4|NA|TRBJ2-7|NA
TGTGCCAGCAGCCCACCGGGAGCGAGGAGCTCCTACGAGCAGTACTTC
CASSPPGARSSYEQYF
>TRBV6-4|TRBD2|TRBJ2-1|NA
TGTGCCAGCAGTGACCATAGGACTAGCGGGAGTCTCTTTAACTACAATGAGCAGTTCTTC
CASSDHRTSGSLFNYNEQFF
>TRBV5-5|NA|TRBJ2-1|NA
TGTGCCAGCACCATTAGTGTGGGTTACAATGAGCAGTTCTTC
CASTISVGYNEQFF
>TRBV27|TRBD2|TRBJ2-1|once
TGTGCCAGCGCTTCGGGACTAGCGAGCTACAATGAGCAGTTCTTC
CASASGLASYNEQFF
>TRBV27|TRBD2|TRBJ2-1|NA
TGTGCCAGCAGACCGAGCGGGATAGGATTCAATGAGCAGTTCTTC
CASRPSGIGFNEQFF
>TRBV28|TRBD1|TRBJ1-3|NA
TGTGCCAGCAGTCCCGCAACAGGGGCCTCTGGAAACACCATATATTTT
CASSPATGASGNTIYF
>TRBV11-2|NA|TRBJ2-7|once
TGTGCCAGCAGCTTCCTCAGAAGTTACAACGAGCAGTACTTC
CASSFLRSYNEQYF
>TRBV18|NA|TRBJ1-1|few
TGTGCCAGCTCCCTCACAGAGAACACTGAAGCTTTCTTT
CASSLTENTEAFF
>TRBV28|NA|TRBJ2-7|once
TGTGCCAGCGGACGGTGGACCGGCTCCTACGAGCAGTACTTC
CASGRWTGSYEQYF
>TRBV11-3|NA|TRBJ2-1|NA
TGTGCCAGCAGCTTCGTCGATGAGCAGTTCTTC
CASSFVDEQFF
>TRBV21-1|NA|TRBJ2-7|NA
TGTGCCAGCAGCAAAGTCGCAGGCCCCTCCTACGAGCAGTACTTC
CASSKVAGPSYEQYF
>TRBV28|TRBD2|TRBJ2-2|NA
TGTGCCAGCAGTCGCCTGGAGAGCGGGAGGCCCGGGGAGCTGTTTTTT
CASSRLESGRPGELFF
>TRBV4-1|TRBD1|TRBJ1-6|NA
TGCGCCAGCAGCCGAGAGGGACAGGGAGGGATCAATTCACCCCTCCACTTT
CASSREGQGGINSPLHF
>TRBV29-1|NA|TRBJ2-5|NA
TGCAGCGTTGCAGAAAATCGAGAGACCCAGTACTTC
CSVAENRETQYF
>TRBV28|NA|TRBJ2-7|NA
TGTGCCAGCAGTTCGAGCTCCTACGAGCAGTACTTC
CASSSSSYEQYF
>TRBV5-1|TRBD2|TRBJ2-3|NA
TGCGCCAGCAGCTTGGAGCTAGCGGGAGGATTGAATTTT
CASSLELAGGLNF
>TRBV19|TRBD1|TRBJ2-6|once
TGTGCCAGTAGCCGGACAGGCTGGGGCTCTGGGGCCAACGTCCTGACTTTC
CASSRTGWGSGANVLTF
>TRBV5-1|NA|TRBJ2-1|few
TGCGCCAGCAGCTTGCGGAGCGGCTACAATGAGCAGTTCTTC
CASSLRSGYNEQFF
>TRBV6-1|TRBD2|TRBJ2-2|NA
TGTGCCAGCAGTGTGGCGGGAGTAGGCACCGGGGAGCTGTTTTTT
CASSVAGVGTGELFF
>TRBV4-1|TRBD2|TRBJ2-7|few
TGCGCCAGCAGCCCCGGGACTAGCGGCTACGAGCAGTACTTC
CASSPGTSGYEQYF
>TRBV15|TRBD1|TRBJ2-7|few
TGTGCCACCAGCAGAGCAGGGGGCCAAAACGAGCAGTACTTC
CATSRAGGQNEQYF
>TRBV2|TRBD1|TRBJ2-2|few
TGTGCCAGCAGTCGGACAGGGAACACCGGGGAGCTGTTTTTT
CASSRTGNTGELFF
>TRBV11-2|TRBD1|TRBJ2-6|once
TGTGCCAGCAGCCTAAGACAGGGTGGATCTGGGGCCAACGTCCTGACTTTC
CASSLRQGGSGANVLTF
>TRBV19|NA|TRBJ1-1|NA
TGTGCCAGTAGTACCACAGTGAACACTGAAGCTTTCTTT
CASSTTVNTEAFF
>TRBV5-4|NA|TRBJ2-5|NA
TGTGCCGGCAGCTTTCGGCCCCGAGAGACCCAGTACTTC
CAGSFRPRETQYF
>TRBV6-5|NA|TRBJ1-2|NA
TGTGCCAGCAGTTACGAGGGGCGCGGCTACACCTTC
CASSYEGRGYTF
>TRBV6-1|NA|TRBJ2-7|NA
TGTGCCAGCAGCTTAGGGGGGGCAGAAAACTTC
CASSLGGAENF
>TRBV6-4|NA|TRBJ1-5|NA
TGTGCCAGCAGTGACTCAGGGGGTTATAGCAATCAGCCCCAGCATTTT
CASSDSGGYSNQPQHF
>TRBV7-2|TRBD2|TRBJ2-4|NA
TGTGCCAGCAGCCAGGTAGCGGGAGGGGCCAAAAACATTCAGTACTTC
CASSQVAGGAKNIQYF
>TRBV18|NA|TRBJ1-2|NA
TGTGCCAGCTCACCACCGGCCCAGGGCAACTATGGCTACACCTTC
CASSPPAQGNYGYTF
>TRBV15|NA|TRBJ2-6|NA
TGTGCCACCAGCAGTGGGGGCCTCGGGGCCAACGTCCTGACTTTC
CATSSGGLGANVLTF
>TRBV18|TRBD1|TRBJ1-4|NA
TGTGCCAGCTCACCGGGACAGATTGCAACTAATGAAAAACTGTTTTTT
CASSPGQIATNEKLFF
>TRBV7-8|TRBD2|TRBJ2-7|few
TGTGCCAGCAGCCAAGGACTAGCAGAAACCTACGAGCAGTACTTC
CASSQGLAETYEQYF
>TRBV19|NA|TRBJ2-6|NA
TGTGCCAGTAGGACATCGACTACCTCTGGGGCCAACGTCCTGACTTTC
CASRTSTTSGANVLTF
>TRBV6-5|TRBD2|TRBJ2-1|NA
TGTGCCAGCAGTTGGACTAGTTTGGTTGAGCAGTTCTTC
CASSWTSLVEQFF
>TRBV4-1|TRBD2|TRBJ2-5|NA
TGCGCCAGCCGACGCGTTTTTGAGCGGGAGGGCCGGGAGACCCAGTACTTC
CASRRVFEREGRETQYF
>TRBV28|NA|TRBJ1-6|NA
TGTGCCAGCAGTTTACTGGCTGGCGGACTTTATGGATCCCTCCACTTT
CASSLLAGGLYGSLHF
>TRBV7-6|TRBD2|TRBJ2-7|NA
TGTGCCAGCAGCTTAGAATCTAGCGGTATCTCCTACGAGCAGTACTTC
CASSLESSGISYEQYF
>TRBV5-4|TRBD2|TRBJ2-1|NA
TGTGCCAGCAGCCGAACTAGCGGAAACTACAATGAGCAGTTCTTC
CASSRTSGNYNEQFF
>TRBV25-1|NA|TRBJ2-2|NA
TGTGCCAGCAGTAAGACAGGGAACACCGGGGAGCTGTTTTTT
CASSKTGNTGELFF
>TRBV7-9|NA|TRBJ2-2|few
TGTGCCACTGTCGTGGGAATGGTCACCGGGGAGCTGTTTTTT
CATVVGMVTGELFF
>TRBV4-1|TRBD1|TRBJ1-1|NA
TGCGCCAGCAGCCGAGGACAGGGTAAGATGAACACTGAAGCTTTCTTT
CASSRGQGKMNTEAFF
>TRBV5-1|TRBD1|TRBJ2-7|once
TGCGCCAGCAGCTTCAGGACAGGGACCCTCTACGAGCAGTACTTC
CASSFRTGTLYEQYF
>TRBV7-7|NA|TRBJ1-5|NA
TGTGCTAGCAGCCACAAGGCTTTGACGCAGCCCCAGCATTTT
CASSHKALTQPQHF